This is a list of T cell receptor beta chains from one sample in a study of shared clonotypes between healthy human individuals. Sequencing used immunoSEQ multiplex PCR; TCRdb keeps in-frame clones, though not all of them. The sample holds 2 million or so clones; less than 95% are singletons and the top ten take 1% to 1.3%. Input material: naive CD8+ T cells sorted from blood. The receptors come from a man between 18 and 29 years old in good health. Each CDR3 is given with its conserved first and last residue. A D gene is named only where the DNA matches it firmly. Clone size is given for some rows only: seen once, a few or many times, or a class if the clone is expanded.

d_gene	abundance	v_gene	j_gene	CDR3nt	CDR3aa
.	.	TRBV5-6	TRBJ1-6	TGTGCCAGCAGCTTAGGGGCCAATTCACCCCTCCACTTT	CASSLGANSPLHF
.	.	TRBV27	TRBJ1-6	TGTGCCAGCACCATAGGGGGGGCTAATTCACCCCTCCACTTT	CASTIGGANSPLHF
.	.	TRBV6-5	TRBJ1-5	TGTGCCAGCAGTCAACAGGGCCTTAGCAATCAGCCCCAGCATTTT	CASSQQGLSNQPQHF
TRBD2	.	TRBV5-6	TRBJ2-1	TGTGCCAGCAGCTCCGGACTAGGCTCCTACAATGAGCAGTTCTTC	CASSSGLGSYNEQFF
.	.	TRBV5-6	TRBJ2-5	TGTGCCAGCAGCTCGGATGAGACCCAGTACTTC	CASSSDETQYF
.	.	TRBV6-5	TRBJ2-1	TGTGCCAGCACTCCAGGGAGCTCCTACAATGAGCAGTTCTTC	CASTPGSSYNEQFF
.	.	TRBV7-6	TRBJ2-1	TGTGCCAGCAGCTCCCCCAACAATGAGCAGTTCTTC	CASSSPNNEQFF
.	once	TRBV30	TRBJ2-2	TGTGCCTGGAGTGGGCTAGCCGGGGAGCTGTTTTTT	CAWSGLAGELFF
TRBD2	.	TRBV29-1	TRBJ2-7	TGCAGCGTTGTACTAGCGGGAAACTACGAGCAGTACTTC	CSVVLAGNYEQYF
TRBD1	.	TRBV9	TRBJ2-5	TGTGCCAGCAGCGTAGGAGGGGGCGCAGAGACCCAGTACTTC	CASSVGGGAETQYF
.	.	TRBV6-5	TRBJ1-2	TGTGCCAGCAGTTACTCCCCGGGGGCAAGGGGCTACACCTTC	CASSYSPGARGYTF
TRBD2	.	TRBV5-4	TRBJ2-1	TGTGCCAGCAGCGGTAGGGAGGGTACCTATGAGCAGTTCTTC	CASSGREGTYEQFF
TRBD2	.	TRBV5-1	TRBJ2-3	TGCGCCAGCAGCTTGGCACCGGGGACTAGCGGGGAGGGAGATACGCAGTATTTT	CASSLAPGTSGEGDTQYF
.	.	TRBV19	TRBJ1-5	TGTGCCAGTAGTATCGGCGGATATAGCAATCAGCCCCAGCATTTT	CASSIGGYSNQPQHF
TRBD1	.	TRBV27	TRBJ2-5	TGTGCCAGCAGTTTATTCGCGACAGGGGATCAAGAGACCCAGTACTTC	CASSLFATGDQETQYF
.	few	TRBV27	TRBJ1-2	TGTGCCAGCAGCCCCGCAGCCGGCCTCTATGGCTACACCTTC	CASSPAAGLYGYTF
TRBD2	.	TRBV7-9	TRBJ2-4	TGTGCCAGCAGCTTAGCGCGCGGGCTAGCGGGAGCCAAAAACATTCAGTACTTC	CASSLARGLAGAKNIQYF
.	.	TRBV5-6	TRBJ2-7	TGTGCCAGCAGCTTGGGCAGCGCGGGGTACGAGCAGTACTTC	CASSLGSAGYEQYF
TRBD2	.	TRBV5-1	TRBJ2-5	TGCGCCAGCAACGCGGGACTACACCAAGAGACCCAGTACTTC	CASNAGLHQETQYF